These T cell receptor beta chains were read from a single sample in a study of shared clonotypes between healthy human individuals. Assay used: immunoSEQ multiplex PCR; TCRdb lists only in-frame clones, some missing. The table has a few million clones, approximately 92% seen once; the top ten hold more than 0.12%. Sample: naive CD4+ T cells sorted from blood. These receptors originate from a man aged 18 to 35 in good health. CDR3s include the opening cysteine and the closing phenylalanine or tryptophan.

v_gene	CDR3aa
TRBV30	CAWSVDRNSPLHF
TRBV6-6	CASSSGTGVGYTF
TRBV7-9	CASSLATAGDEKLFF
TRBV7-2	CASSPQGALPNTEAFF
TRBV2	CASSELSGSSYNEQFF
TRBV7-2	CASSLRGAEGYTF
TRBV10-3	CAISEERFQPQHF
TRBV11-3	CASSTGQGETQYF
TRBV6-1	CASSELTGAASDTQYF
TRBV7-2	CASSLQGSDGNTIYF
TRBV5-1	CASSVPGQDEQFF
TRBV29-1	CSVEVLAVKGEQFF
TRBV6-5	CASRRGGNSPLHF
TRBV18	CASSPPGGGNQPQHF
TRBV7-6	CASSFDRTLLTEAFF
TRBV7-9	CASSLDAGNTIYF
TRBV6-5	CASSRDPNSPLHF
TRBV21-1	CASSSRGSGANVLTF
TRBV30	CAWGAGHSLSNQPQHF
TRBV5-1	CASSLVGSFQETQYF
TRBV21-1	CASSKGQGGNQPQHF
TRBV6-6	CASRAGDSGANVLTF
TRBV9	CASSAQDSNQPQHF
TRBV4-3	CASSQDYQGWSTQYF
TRBV9	CASSVLNQGTDTQYF
TRBV7-8	CASSLAGANVLTF
TRBV28	CASRRAGAAYEQYF
TRBV6-5	CASKRQGENTEAFF
TRBV19	CASSIVDTQYF